This TCR beta chain was captured by sequencing in a study of human T cells and chemical hapten exposure. Study summary: Reading of the patch tests, which applied 0.01% DPC to the upper back, occurred at 6 days. Broader study findings: Counts of expanded TCRs (at PT1) showed a positive correlation with patch test score. After DPC sensitization, TCRs above 1 in 1000 frequency showed no change. Significantly more large CDR3 similarity clusters were formed by expanded TCRs than by controls.

TCRdb reanalysed the RACE reads using MiXCR and keeps one entry per CDR3 protein. The repertoire holds about 100,000 distinct CDR3 sequences, about an eighth seen once, with 2.5% to 4% in the top ten. Time point here: patch test 2, 6 weeks after DPC sensitization. Treatment meaning: therapeutic diphenylcyclopropenone sensitization with weekly scalp DPC. This clonotype was seen at least ten times. Antigen specificity is unknown. CDR3 length: 14 residues. Per the germline V gene, CDR1 is DFQATT and CDR2 is SNEGSKA (reference sequence). V trimming: 5 bases; J trimming: 4 bases; junction bases outside the gene matches: 6.

Source: whole blood, taken in connection with sensitization to the hapten diphenylcyclopropenone (DPC). The V and J genes are TRBV20-1 and TRBJ1-5; 9 bases are shared with TRBD1. This sequence originates from a woman aged 40 to 55 with alopecia areata. Some clones in this sample may be carry-over from other donors' samples. CDR3 DNA sequence: TGCAGTGCTCCACAGGGGGCGGTGAATCAGCCCCAGCATTTT. Translated: CSAPQGAVNQPQHF.